Below, 21 T cell receptor beta chains from the same sample are listed, as sequenced in a study of T cell repertoires and leukemia-associated antigens. TCRdb re-called the 5' RACE reads through MiXCR, storing one row per CDR3 protein. Found here are about 15,000 distinct CDR3 sequences, approximately 38% of them singletons; the top ten hold nearly 9.5%. Their target antigens are unknown. Sequencing used CD3+ T cells sorted from blood and cultured. The receptors stem from a female donor in good health.

At least ten counts were recorded for this clonotype. V usage is TRBV7-2 and J usage is TRBJ2-3; D might be TRBD1 or TRBD2, each matching 5 bases. Germline V lookup: CDR1 SGHTA, CDR2 FQGNSA. This CDR3 spans 14 amino acids. Trimming pared 5 bases from V and 4 bases from J, leaving 13 bases between. The DNA of the CDR3 is TGTGCCAGCAGCCCCGGGGCGGGCGCAGATACGCAGTATTTT. This translates into CASSPGAGADTQYF.

V is TRBV20-1 and J is TRBJ1-5, with a weak D call TRBD1 (6 bases). V was shortened by 3 bases and J by 3 bases, with 18 bases between the two germline ends. The CDR3 has 16 amino acids. Germline V gene data show CDR1 as DFQATT and CDR2 as SNEGSKA (reference sequence). The CDR3: CSARGVLAGDNQPQHF. The CDR3 bases are TGCAGTGCTAGGGGGGTATTGGCAGGGGACAATCAGCCCCAGCATTTT.

With regard to this clonotype: A read error may produce the germline difference seen at one junction end. The V call is TRBV20-1, the J call TRBJ1-1, with D perhaps matching TRBD1 (6 bases). The length of the CDR3 is 11 residues. Germline lookup yields CDR1 DFQATT and CDR2 SNEGSKA (reference sequence). CDR3 nucleotides: TGCAGTGCTAGCGGGGACACTGAAGTTTTCTTT. It translates to CSASGDTEVFF.

This clonotype is medium-sized. The V and J genes are TRBV20-1 and TRBJ2-1, with D tentatively TRBD2 (5 bases). Deletions cut 8 bases from V and 0 bases from J, with 14 bases between. Germline lookup yields CDR1 DFQATT and CDR2 SNEGSKA (reference sequence). This CDR3 region has 14 residues. CDR3 residues: CSTLTGSSYNEQFF. In DNA form, the CDR3 reads TGCAGTACACTGACGGGGAGCTCCTACAATGAGCAGTTCTTC.

For this clonotype: Possible read error: a much larger clone is one base away. V and J are TRBV6-2 or TRBV6-3 and TRBJ2-3; D remains ambiguous. CDR3 length: 15 residues. In germline, CDR1 is MNHEY, CDR2 SVGEGT. This CDR3 reads CASSSPAGSTDAQYF. The CDR3 nucleotides read TGTGCCAGCAGTTCGCCAGCCGGAAGCACAGATGCGCAGTATTTT.

CDR3 coding DNA: TGTGCCAGCAGTTTTAATGGCATCAATCAGCCCCAGCATTTT. Protein: CASSFNGINQPQHF. This rearrangement joins TRBV12-3 or TRBV12-4 to TRBJ1-5; D is unclear. The V end was cut by 3 bases, the J end by 3 bases, with 9 bases between. This CDR3 comprises 14 residues.

Judged by abundance, this clonotype is medium-sized. V and J are TRBV7-2 and TRBJ2-6; no firm D call. This CDR3 has 13 amino acids. V lost 2 bases and J 4 bases, leaving 3 bases between the germline ends. The germline V gene has CDR1 SGHTA and CDR2 FQGNSA. The chain's CDR3 is CASSLKGANVLTF. CDR3 sequence (DNA): TGTGCCAGCAGCTTAAAAGGGGCCAACGTCCTGACTTTC.

J is TRBJ2-7 and V is TRBV7-2; 9 nucleotides agree with TRBD2. V was pared by 7 bases and J by 5 bases, with 12 bases of the junction left unmatched. Germline V gene data show CDR1 as SGHTA and CDR2 as FQGNSA. This CDR3 spans 15 amino acids. The CDR3 protein is CASNSGLALTNEQYF. The CDR3 coding sequence is TGTGCCAGCAACTCTGGACTAGCGCTTACCAACGAGCAGTACTTC.

By its share, this clonotype is medium-sized. The rearrangement uses TRBV10-3 and TRBJ2-1; 9 nucleotides match TRBD1. The CDR3 contains 14 residues. Germline lookup yields CDR1 ENHRY and CDR2 SYGVKD. With V trimmed by 7 bases and J by 5 bases, 6 bases remained unmatched. In DNA form, the CDR3 reads TGTGCCATCACTCCGGGACAGGGTCACAATGAGCAGTTCTTC. Its protein is CAITPGQGHNEQFF.

This clonotype has ten or more counts. The gene calls are TRBV11-3 and TRBJ2-1; the D is unclear. The length of the CDR3 is 13 residues. The V end lost 1 base, the J end lost 13 bases, and 14 bases lay between the germline ends. In germline, CDR1 is SGHNT, CDR2 YENEEA. CDR3 sequence reads: CASSLAFREVQFF. The CDR3 DNA is TGTGCCAGCAGCTTAGCCTTTCGAGAGGTTCAGTTCTTC.

This clonotype counts as medium-sized. The chain carries TRBV15 and TRBJ2-2; D is ambiguous. Deletions cut 5 bases from V and 2 bases from J, with 9 bases between. Per the germline V gene, CDR1 is LNHNV and CDR2 is YYDKDF (reference sequence). The CDR3 length is 14 residues. The CDR3 sequence is CATSPRLNTGELFF. CDR3 nucleotide sequence: TGTGCCACCAGCCCACGACTCAACACCGGGGAGCTGTTTTTT.

Of note for this clonotype: A read error may produce the germline difference seen at one junction end. The CDR3 sequence is CASSPGTSNSEQFF. The CDR3 nucleotides read TGCGCCAGCTCACCAGGGACTAGCAACAGTGAGCAGTTCTTC. This chain links TRBV18 with TRBJ2-1; 9 bases agree with TRBD2. In germline, CDR1 is KGHSH, CDR2 LQKENI. This CDR3 spans 14 amino acids.

V gene TRBV4-1 combines with J gene TRBJ2-7; no definite D call. The CDR3 has 13 residues. Trimming removed 4 bases from V and 3 bases from J, with 10 bases in between. The germline CDR1 and CDR2 sequences are MGHRA and YSYEKL. The CDR3 DNA sequence: TGCGCCAGCAGCCCAGGTGGGGACTACGAGCAGTACTTC. Translation gives CASSPGGDYEQYF.

This clonotype turned up a few times. The chain recombines TRBV5-1 with TRBJ2-3; D is uncertain. Trimming took 0 bases from V and 0 from J, leaving 8 bases between them. The CDR3 is 15 residues long. CDR1 and CDR2 from the germline V gene are SGHRS and YFSETQ. The CDR3 region is CASSLGRPSTDTQYF. The CDR3 coding sequence is TGCGCCAGCAGCTTGGGGCGGCCTAGCACAGATACGCAGTATTTT.

Relative to its sample, this clonotype is medium-sized. The CDR3 nucleotides are TGTGCCAGCAGTGTCCACAGGGGTAGCACAGATACGCAGTATTTT. This sequence encodes CASSVHRGSTDTQYF. The V and J genes are TRBV12-3 or TRBV12-4 and TRBJ2-3; 7 nucleotides match TRBD1. The CDR3 is 15 amino acids. Trimming took 5 bases from V and 0 from J; bases not matched to a gene: 5.

The chain couples TRBV7-2 to TRBJ2-1; D is perhaps TRBD2 (5 bases). The CDR3 runs 15 residues. The V end lost 5 bases, the J end lost 4 bases, and 15 bases lay between the germline ends. Looked up from germline, CDR1 is SGHTA and CDR2 is FQGNSA. This CDR3 reads CASSRPPSLYNEQFF. Written as DNA, the CDR3 is TGTGCCAGCAGCCGCCCCCCTAGCTTATACAATGAGCAGTTCTTC.

This clonotype is medium-sized (0.01 to 0.1%) by share. The chain recombines TRBV6-5 with TRBJ1-1; D may be TRBD1 (5 bases). CDR1 MNHEY and CDR2 SVGAGI come from the germline V gene. V lost 4 bases to trimming and J lost 6 bases, with 12 bases between them. The CDR3 has 13 amino acids. The CDR3 DNA follows: TGTGCCAGCAGTTCGCACCGGGGGGCTGAAGCTTTCTTT. Amino acid sequence: CASSSHRGAEAFF.

This clonotype was seen ten or more times. The chain joins TRBV14 to TRBJ2-7; no reliable D call. The CDR3 is made up of 13 amino acids. V was pared by 0 bases and J by 3 bases, with 6 bases between. CDR1 is SGHDN and CDR2 is FVKESK in the germline V gene. DNA for the CDR3: TGTGCCAGCAGCCAAGAACGTGGCTACGAGCAGTACTTC. The encoded protein is CASSQERGYEQYF.

This chain connects TRBV6-1 to TRBJ1-5; D may be TRBD1 (6 bases). From germline, CDR1 is MNHNS and CDR2 SASEGT. V lost 2 bases and J lost 6, with 11 bases in between. The CDR3 spans 14 residues. The CDR3 DNA follows: TGTGCCAGCAGTGAACAGGGGTGGGGTCAGCCCCAGCATTTT. Residues: CASSEQGWGQPQHF.

This clonotype was detected ten times or more. The chain has TRBV28 and TRBJ1-3; TRBD1 is a possible D gene (5 bases). The CDR3 covers 13 residues. The germline gives CDR1 MDHEN, CDR2 SYDVKM. V was cut by 6 bases and J by 7 bases, with 13 bases left in between. The CDR3 DNA is TGTGCCAGCAGGGAGACAGTACGTAACACCATATATTTT. Translated, it gives CASRETVRNTIYF.

This clonotype was seen at least ten times. CDR3 in amino acids: CASSPNPGAVSEQYF. CDR3 coding DNA: TGTGCCAGCAGCCCAAACCCAGGGGCGGTAAGCGAGCAGTACTTC. The chain is built from TRBV7-9 and TRBJ2-7; D possibly corresponds to TRBD1 (6 bases). Germline V lookup: CDR1 SEHNR, CDR2 FQNEAQ (reference sequence). The CDR3 is 15 amino acids. Trimming shortened V by 5 bases and J by 6 bases, and 20 bases separated the two germline ends.